The sequence of this T cell receptor beta chain was determined in a study of T cell repertoires in cytomegalovirus infection. Overall study context: Through public TCR beta signatures, both CMV infection and matching HLA type were indicated. General study results and limits: Dominating the ex vivo response were HLA-C-restricted CMV-specific TCR beta clonotypes. There were carriers of CMV plus the relevant HLA, and cumulative public TCR beta family frequency identified them.

To note about this clonotype: Its antigen is not known.

TCRdb analysed the reads with MiXCR anew, one entry per CDR3 protein. The data show about 180,000 distinct CDR3 sequences, roughly 17% seen once. Trimming cost V 4 bases and J 2 bases, with 19 bases left between them. Germline V gives CDR1 SGHNT, CDR2 YYREEE (reference sequence). The CDR3 has 16 amino acids. Sequenced material: CD8+ T cells from PBMCs. This sequence originates from a human donor in good health (CMV status not recorded). Some clones in this sample may be carry-over from other donors' samples. The chain is built from TRBV5-4 and TRBJ2-7; tentatively, D is TRBD1 (6 bases). In DNA, the CDR3 is TGTGCCAGCAGCATGCTATTCCGGGACAACGCCTACGAGCAGTACTTC. This encodes CASSMLFRDNAYEQYF.